Listed below are T cell receptor beta chains from one sample, sequenced in a study of beta chain features in type 1 diabetes. Libraries were prepared by immunoSEQ multiplex PCR; TCRdb keeps only in-frame clonotypes and omits some of them. This sample yields 100,000 to 150,000 clones, of which roughly 10% are seen a single time; 0.7% to 0.85% belongs to the top ten. Sample: central memory CD4+ T cells from blood. Receptors originate from a man aged 25 to 40 with type 1 diabetes. Both conserved end residues are part of each CDR3. Each record gives: V gene, clone size, J gene, D gene, CDR3 DNA, CDR3 protein. A D gene is named only where the DNA matches it firmly. Expanded clones are given a class, and other clones once, few, many or no size at all.

v_gene: TRBV5-1; abundance: -; j_gene: TRBJ2-3; d_gene: TRBD2; CDR3nt: TGCGCCAGCAGCTTGCCGCGCGGGGGGGCGGATACGCAGTATTTT; CDR3aa: CASSLPRGGADTQYF
v_gene: TRBV18; abundance: -; j_gene: TRBJ1-2; d_gene: TRBD1; CDR3nt: TGTGCCAGCTCACCCCTTGTGCAGGGGGTGTCCACCTTC; CDR3aa: CASSPLVQGVSTF
v_gene: TRBV7-8; abundance: -; j_gene: TRBJ2-1; d_gene: -; CDR3nt: TGTGCCAGCAGCTCACAGGGTAGTTTCGCCTACAATGAGCAGTTCTTC; CDR3aa: CASSSQGSFAYNEQFF
v_gene: TRBV30; abundance: -; j_gene: TRBJ1-1; d_gene: -; CDR3nt: TGTGCCTGGAGTCGGGGTTTCCCTGAAGCTTTCTTT; CDR3aa: CAWSRGFPEAFF
v_gene: TRBV5-4; abundance: -; j_gene: TRBJ2-1; d_gene: -; CDR3nt: TGTGCCAGCAGCTTGTCGGGGGACGGGAATGAGCAGTTCTTC; CDR3aa: CASSLSGDGNEQFF
v_gene: TRBV5-6; abundance: -; j_gene: TRBJ2-7; d_gene: -; CDR3nt: TGTGCCAGCAGCGTGGCACAGGGGAGGCTCGAGCAGTACTTC; CDR3aa: CASSVAQGRLEQYF
v_gene: TRBV29-1; abundance: -; j_gene: TRBJ1-1; d_gene: -; CDR3nt: TGCAGCGTCCAAAGATACGACAGGGAAGCTTTCTTT; CDR3aa: CSVQRYDREAFF
v_gene: TRBV4-3; abundance: -; j_gene: TRBJ1-2; d_gene: -; CDR3nt: TGCGCCAGCAGGCAAGAGGACACGGGGGTGAGAGGCTACACCTTC; CDR3aa: CASRQEDTGVRGYTF
v_gene: TRBV6-5; abundance: -; j_gene: TRBJ1-6; d_gene: TRBD1; CDR3nt: TGTGCCAGCAGTTACTCCGGGACAGCCGGATCACCCCTCCACTTT; CDR3aa: CASSYSGTAGSPLHF
v_gene: TRBV5-4; abundance: few; j_gene: TRBJ2-7; d_gene: TRBD1; CDR3nt: TGCGCCAGCAGCCAGGGGTTGACAGGGGGAGGACCCTACGAGCAGTACTTC; CDR3aa: CASSQGLTGGGPYEQYF
v_gene: TRBV11-1; abundance: many; j_gene: TRBJ1-2; d_gene: TRBD1; CDR3nt: TGTGCCAGCAGCTTACCGGGACAGGGAGCAAATGGCTACACCTTC; CDR3aa: CASSLPGQGANGYTF
v_gene: TRBV5-4; abundance: few; j_gene: TRBJ2-1; d_gene: -; CDR3nt: TGTGCCAGCAGCCCCGACAGGTTCTACAATGAGCAGTTCTTC; CDR3aa: CASSPDRFYNEQFF
v_gene: TRBV7-8; abundance: -; j_gene: TRBJ2-5; d_gene: -; CDR3nt: TGTGCCAGCAGCTCATCAACTAGCACCGGAGGTGGGACCCAGTACTTC; CDR3aa: CASSSSTSTGGGTQYF
v_gene: TRBV14; abundance: -; j_gene: TRBJ2-5; d_gene: TRBD1; CDR3nt: TGTGCCAGCAGCCCTGTAGGGGGCCCAGGGACCCAGTACTTC; CDR3aa: CASSPVGGPGTQYF
v_gene: TRBV11-2; abundance: few; j_gene: TRBJ2-7; d_gene: -; CDR3nt: TGTGCCAGCAGCCCCCTTGGTAGATCCAGGGCTTCAGGCTACGAGCAGTACTTC; CDR3aa: CASSPLGRSRASGYEQYF
v_gene: TRBV11-2; abundance: few; j_gene: TRBJ2-3; d_gene: -; CDR3nt: TGTGCCAGCAGCTTAGACAGGAGCACAGATACGCAGTATTTT; CDR3aa: CASSLDRSTDTQYF
v_gene: TRBV6-1; abundance: few; j_gene: TRBJ2-1; d_gene: TRBD1; CDR3nt: TGTGCCAGCCACAGGGGGTTACAGGCCTACAATGAGCAGTTCTTC; CDR3aa: CASHRGLQAYNEQFF
v_gene: TRBV7-8; abundance: -; j_gene: TRBJ1-5; d_gene: -; CDR3nt: TGTGCCAGCAGCTTAGTAGGGGGGGCTGGGCAGCCCCAGCATTTT; CDR3aa: CASSLVGGAGQPQHF
v_gene: TRBV5-4; abundance: -; j_gene: TRBJ2-1; d_gene: TRBD2; CDR3nt: TGTGCCAGCAGTGAACTAGCGGGGGCGTACAATGAGCAGTTCTTC; CDR3aa: CASSELAGAYNEQFF
v_gene: TRBV5-1; abundance: -; j_gene: TRBJ2-5; d_gene: -; CDR3nt: TGCGCCAGCAGCTTTGACGTGGAGCACTGGGAGACCCAGTACTTC; CDR3aa: CASSFDVEHWETQYF
v_gene: TRBV7-2; abundance: few; j_gene: TRBJ2-5; d_gene: -; CDR3nt: TGTGCCAGCAGCGGGAGGAAAACCGAGACCCAGTACTTC; CDR3aa: CASSGRKTETQYF
v_gene: TRBV9; abundance: few; j_gene: TRBJ1-4; d_gene: -; CDR3nt: TGTGCCAGCAGCGTAGGCTCGGTGTGGCAGGGAGGTGAAAAACTGTTTTTT; CDR3aa: CASSVGSVWQGGEKLFF
v_gene: TRBV18; abundance: -; j_gene: TRBJ2-3; d_gene: -; CDR3nt: TGTGCCAGCTCACCATCCCTCACAGATACGCAGTATTTT; CDR3aa: CASSPSLTDTQYF
v_gene: TRBV12-5; abundance: -; j_gene: TRBJ1-6; d_gene: -; CDR3nt: TGTGCTAGTGGTTTGGCCCTGACAGATCCCCTCCACTTT; CDR3aa: CASGLALTDPLHF
v_gene: TRBV5-6; abundance: few; j_gene: TRBJ2-2; d_gene: -; CDR3nt: TGTGCCAGCAGCTTGGGACTAGTCGGCGGGGAGCTGTTTTTT; CDR3aa: CASSLGLVGGELFF
v_gene: TRBV2; abundance: -; j_gene: TRBJ2-1; d_gene: -; CDR3nt: TGTGCCAGCTCCGATAGGGGCGGGGCATACAATGAGCAGTTCTTC; CDR3aa: CASSDRGGAYNEQFF
v_gene: TRBV6-5; abundance: few; j_gene: TRBJ2-4; d_gene: -; CDR3nt: TGTGCCAGCAGCCCCCCTTCAAACATTCAGTACTTC; CDR3aa: CASSPPSNIQYF
v_gene: TRBV11-2; abundance: many; j_gene: TRBJ1-5; d_gene: -; CDR3nt: TGTGCCAGCAGCCTCGACAGTAATCAGCCCCAGCATTTT; CDR3aa: CASSLDSNQPQHF
v_gene: TRBV5-1; abundance: few; j_gene: TRBJ2-1; d_gene: -; CDR3nt: TGCGCCACTGGGGAACGGGGGAACAATGAGCAGTTCTTC; CDR3aa: CATGERGNNEQFF
v_gene: TRBV19; abundance: few; j_gene: TRBJ1-5; d_gene: -; CDR3nt: TGTGCCAGTATGGTTTCCAGGTTGAGCAATCAGCCCCAGCATTTT; CDR3aa: CASMVSRLSNQPQHF
v_gene: TRBV11-2; abundance: few; j_gene: TRBJ2-1; d_gene: TRBD2; CDR3nt: TGTGCCAGCAGCTTAGTGGGGGGGACCTCATACAATGAGCAGTTCTTC; CDR3aa: CASSLVGGTSYNEQFF
v_gene: TRBV5-1; abundance: -; j_gene: TRBJ2-7; d_gene: TRBD2; CDR3nt: TGCGCCAGCAGCAACGCGGGGGGGATTTCCTACGAGCAGTACTTC; CDR3aa: CASSNAGGISYEQYF
v_gene: TRBV7-2; abundance: few; j_gene: TRBJ2-3; d_gene: TRBD2; CDR3nt: TGTGCCAGCAGCTTTACTAGCGGGGGAGATACGCAGTATTTT; CDR3aa: CASSFTSGGDTQYF
v_gene: TRBV30; abundance: few; j_gene: TRBJ2-7; d_gene: -; CDR3nt: TGTGCCTGGAGTCGGGACTACGAGCAGTACTTC; CDR3aa: CAWSRDYEQYF
v_gene: TRBV6-6; abundance: -; j_gene: TRBJ2-3; d_gene: TRBD2; CDR3nt: TGTGCCAGCAGTTGGCTAGCGGGGAGCACAGATACGCAGTATTTT; CDR3aa: CASSWLAGSTDTQYF
v_gene: TRBV5-6; abundance: few; j_gene: TRBJ2-1; d_gene: -; CDR3nt: TGTGCCAGCAGCTCTACAGGGAATGAGCAGTTCTTC; CDR3aa: CASSSTGNEQFF
v_gene: TRBV6-5; abundance: few; j_gene: TRBJ2-2; d_gene: -; CDR3nt: TGTGCCAGCGCGTCCGGGGGTTCGGGGGAGCTGTTTTTT; CDR3aa: CASASGGSGELFF
v_gene: TRBV6-1; abundance: -; j_gene: TRBJ1-2; d_gene: -; CDR3nt: TGTGCCAGCGCCCGGGACTATGGCTACACCTTC; CDR3aa: CASARDYGYTF
v_gene: TRBV2; abundance: few; j_gene: TRBJ2-3; d_gene: TRBD2; CDR3nt: TGTGCCAGCAGCGCGGGGGGCCCGCCGGATACGCAGTATTTT; CDR3aa: CASSAGGPPDTQYF
v_gene: TRBV6-6; abundance: few; j_gene: TRBJ2-4; d_gene: TRBD1; CDR3nt: TGTGCCATCAGTGAGTCAGGGACAGAAAACATTCAGTACTTC; CDR3aa: CAISESGTENIQYF
v_gene: TRBV30; abundance: few; j_gene: TRBJ2-3; d_gene: TRBD2; CDR3nt: TGTGCCTGGAGTGTAATTAGCGGGGGACATGGAGATACGCAGTATTTT; CDR3aa: CAWSVISGGHGDTQYF
v_gene: TRBV5-1; abundance: few; j_gene: TRBJ2-7; d_gene: TRBD2; CDR3nt: TGCGCCAGCAGCACCACTAGCGGGGGGGACGAGCAGTACTTC; CDR3aa: CASSTTSGGDEQYF
v_gene: TRBV5-6; abundance: -; j_gene: TRBJ2-1; d_gene: TRBD1; CDR3nt: TGTGCCAGCAGCTTGACAGGGGGCGATTTCAATGAGCAGTTCTTC; CDR3aa: CASSLTGGDFNEQFF
v_gene: TRBV6-1; abundance: few; j_gene: TRBJ2-7; d_gene: -; CDR3nt: TGTGCCAGCAGCGCTCGGTACCCAACCTACGAGCAGTACTTC; CDR3aa: CASSARYPTYEQYF
v_gene: TRBV2; abundance: -; j_gene: TRBJ2-5; d_gene: TRBD1; CDR3nt: TGTGCCAGCAGCGACAGGGGAGAGACCCAGTACTTC; CDR3aa: CASSDRGETQYF
v_gene: TRBV10-3; abundance: -; j_gene: TRBJ1-5; d_gene: TRBD1; CDR3nt: TGTGCCATCACTAGGGACAGGGGCAATCAGCCCCAGCATTTT; CDR3aa: CAITRDRGNQPQHF
v_gene: TRBV6-5; abundance: few; j_gene: TRBJ2-5; d_gene: -; CDR3nt: TGTGCCAGCAGTTACCAGGAGACCCAGTACTTC; CDR3aa: CASSYQETQYF
v_gene: TRBV2; abundance: -; j_gene: TRBJ2-5; d_gene: TRBD1; CDR3nt: TGTGCCACCCAGGGGGCAGGGGAGACCCAGTACTTC; CDR3aa: CATQGAGETQYF
v_gene: TRBV7-9; abundance: -; j_gene: TRBJ2-5; d_gene: -; CDR3nt: TGTGCCAGCAGCTTAACCAGGGAGGAGGAGACCCAGTACTTC; CDR3aa: CASSLTREEETQYF
v_gene: TRBV15; abundance: -; j_gene: TRBJ1-5; d_gene: -; CDR3nt: TGTGCCACCAGCCCCCACAATCAGCCCCAGCATTTT; CDR3aa: CATSPHNQPQHF
v_gene: TRBV5-1; abundance: few; j_gene: TRBJ1-1; d_gene: -; CDR3nt: TGCGCCAGCAGCCCCCTAGGAGGGGAAGAGGTGGAAGCTTTCTTT; CDR3aa: CASSPLGGEEVEAFF
v_gene: TRBV4-3; abundance: few; j_gene: TRBJ2-1; d_gene: TRBD2; CDR3nt: TGCGCCAGCAGCCAGGCACTAGCGGGGGGGAACAATGAGCAGTTCTTC; CDR3aa: CASSQALAGGNNEQFF
v_gene: TRBV20-1; abundance: -; j_gene: TRBJ2-5; d_gene: TRBD2; CDR3nt: TGCAGTGTGCTAGCGGAAGAGACCCAGTACTTC; CDR3aa: CSVLAEETQYF
v_gene: TRBV5-1; abundance: -; j_gene: TRBJ1-1; d_gene: -; CDR3nt: TGCGCCAGCAGCTTGGGACTTTCGGGTGAAGCTTTCTTT; CDR3aa: CASSLGLSGEAFF
v_gene: TRBV23-1; abundance: many; j_gene: TRBJ1-5; d_gene: -; CDR3nt: TGCGCCAGCAGTTCACCTCGAAGGGGACACAATCAGCCCCAGCATTTT; CDR3aa: CASSSPRRGHNQPQHF
v_gene: TRBV7-2; abundance: -; j_gene: TRBJ2-7; d_gene: -; CDR3nt: TGTGCCAGCAGTTCAGGACAGCCGGGCTACTACGAGCAGTACTTC; CDR3aa: CASSSGQPGYYEQYF
v_gene: TRBV6-5; abundance: few; j_gene: TRBJ1-2; d_gene: -; CDR3nt: TGTGCCAGCAGCTCGACACCTGGTAATGGCTACACCTTC; CDR3aa: CASSSTPGNGYTF
v_gene: TRBV18; abundance: many; j_gene: TRBJ1-1; d_gene: TRBD1; CDR3nt: TGTGCCAGCTCATCCGGGACAGGGAAGATCGGAACTTTCTTT; CDR3aa: CASSSGTGKIGTFF
v_gene: TRBV7-2; abundance: many; j_gene: TRBJ2-4; d_gene: -; CDR3nt: TGTGCCAGCAGCGATCGACAGACCGTAGCCAAAAACATTCAGTACTTC; CDR3aa: CASSDRQTVAKNIQYF